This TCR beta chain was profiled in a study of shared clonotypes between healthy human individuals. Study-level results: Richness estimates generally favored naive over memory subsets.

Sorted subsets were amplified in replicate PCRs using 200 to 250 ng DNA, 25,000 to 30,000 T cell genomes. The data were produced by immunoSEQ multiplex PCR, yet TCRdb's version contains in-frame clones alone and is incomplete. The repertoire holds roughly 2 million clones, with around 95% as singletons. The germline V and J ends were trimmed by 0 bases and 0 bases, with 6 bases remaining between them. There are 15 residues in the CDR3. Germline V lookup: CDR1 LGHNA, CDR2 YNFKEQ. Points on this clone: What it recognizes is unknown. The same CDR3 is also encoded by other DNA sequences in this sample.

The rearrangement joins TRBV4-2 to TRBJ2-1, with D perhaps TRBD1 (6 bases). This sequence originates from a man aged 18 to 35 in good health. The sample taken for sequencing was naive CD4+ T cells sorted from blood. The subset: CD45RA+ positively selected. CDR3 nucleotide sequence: TGTGCCAGCAGCCAAGACAGGGGCTCCTACAATGAGCAGTTCTTC. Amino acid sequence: CASSQDRGSYNEQFF.